Below, one TCR beta chain is given with its context. The target of this receptor is not known. One base away there is no much larger clone; base qualities are not given. This sample was included in a study of T cell repertoires in cytomegalovirus infection (dated by TCRdb to between 2018 and 2020). Background for the entire study: Because public TCR beta signatures pointed to carriage of CMV infection together with the matching HLA type, the HLA type of each donor mattered for the analysis. Overall results and qualifications from the work: Cumulative frequency of public TCR beta family members discriminated carriers of CMV infection plus the relevant HLA type in this cohort and an independent 352-donor cohort. The ex vivo response was dominated by HLA-C-restricted CMV-specific TCR beta clonotypes, which also provided the single most frequent clonotype in two of eight donors.

Instrument used: Illumina HiSeq 1500. TCRdb trimmed public reads at Q25 via fastp, called clones via MiXCR and kept in-frame beta chains. CDR3 protein sequences are deduplicated, and each keeps its most common genes and DNA. Within this sample are under 200,000 distinct CDR3 sequences, with nearly 9.5% of them counted one time only. The top ten clonotypes cover about 4.6% of the sample. Including the terminal cysteine and phenylalanine, the CDR3 comprises 14 residues. The sequence is cut down to CDR3 DNA, 42 bases in frame from base 1. The germline V gene gives CDR1 as KGHDR and CDR2 as SFDVKD. The junction shows trimming of 4 bases on V and 9 bases on J, plus 15 bases between the germline ends.

The sample consisted of PBMCs. This clonotype originated in a human donor in good health (CMV status not recorded). Some clones in this sample may be carry-over from other donors' samples. In this chain, TRBV24-1 is recombined with TRBJ1-5, with no reliable assignment of the D segment. Read as DNA, the sequence is TGTGCCACCAGTGAATCCGGGCCCAACTCGCCCCAGCATTTT. Translated, this is CATSESGPNSPQHF.